This passage covers 19 T cell receptor beta chains from one sample sequenced in a study of blood T cell repertoires in COVID-19. Here immunoSEQ multiplex PCR was the method, and the copy in TCRdb shows in-frame clones only, minus some. The sample lists 170,000 or so clones; over 75% were seen once. The sequenced material came from PBMCs or T cells enriched from blood (not recorded which). The receptors stem from a woman in her forties or fifties who had recovered from COVID-19.

CDR3 in DNA: TGTGCCAGCAGCGCCTCCCGGACTAGCGGGGTGGATACGCAGTATTTT. Translation gives CASSASRTSGVDTQYF. The V and J genes are TRBV9 and TRBJ2-3; 12 positions agree with TRBD2. In germline, CDR1 is SGDLS, CDR2 YYNGEE. This CDR3 is 16 amino acids long. The V segment lost 3 bases and the J segment 6 bases; nucleotides outside the gene matches: 8.

The chain is built from TRBV19 and TRBJ1-6; D gene ambiguous. The CDR3 is 12 residues long. The germline V gene encodes CDR1 LNHDA and CDR2 SQIVND (reference sequence). Trimming pared 7 bases from V and 9 bases from J, leaving 10 bases between. CDR3 amino acids: CASTERGSPLHF. CDR3 DNA: TGTGCCAGTACGGAGAGAGGTTCACCCCTCCACTTT. Variable domain in full (rest from reference TRBV19 and TRBJ1-6): DGGITQSPKYLFRKEGQNVTLSCEQNLNHDAMYWYRQDPGQGLRLIYYSQIVNDFQKGDIAEGYSVSREKKESFPLTVTSAQKNPTAFYLCASTERGSPLHFGNGTRLTVT.

The V gene is TRBV30, the J gene TRBJ1-4, with TRBD1 matching 7 bases. Germline values: CDR1 GTSNPN, CDR2 SVGIG (reference sequence). Losses at the gene ends were 5 bases for V and 7 bases for J; bases not matched to a gene: 10. The CDR3 sequence is 14 residues long. The CDR3 DNA follows: TGTGCCTGGGATAGGGGGCGTCGATCTGAAAAACTGTTTTTT. The encoded protein is CAWDRGRRSEKLFF.

The chain links TRBV19 to TRBJ2-1, with 10 bases lining up with TRBD1. Germline lookup yields CDR1 LNHDA and CDR2 SQIVND (reference sequence). CDR3 length equals 17 residues. V lost 8 bases to trimming and J lost 5 bases; unmatched junction nucleotides: 15. DNA for the CDR3: TGTGCCAGTCAGAGGACAGGGGGAATGGATTGGGACAATGAGCAGTTCTTC. This translates into CASQRTGGMDWDNEQFF.

This sequence joins TRBV19 and TRBJ1-2, with D perhaps TRBD1 (6 bases). The CDR3 has 15 residues. Germline lookup yields CDR1 LNHDA and CDR2 SQIVND (reference sequence). V lost 5 bases and J lost 7, with 20 bases in between. CDR3 nucleotides: TGTGCCAGTAGTCCCCAGGACAGTCCCGGCGGTGGCTACACCTTC. It translates to CASSPQDSPGGGYTF.

V gene TRBV29-1 combines with J gene TRBJ1-1; no clear D. Trimming shortened V by 6 bases and J by 3 bases, and 20 bases separated the two germline ends. Germline-derived CDR1 and CDR2 are SQVTM and ANQGSEA. This CDR3 is built from 15 residues. Written as DNA, the CDR3 is TGCAGCGTGGTCCCGACGGGCGGGCGGCACACTGAAGCTTTCTTT. It yields the protein CSVVPTGGRHTEAFF. The full variable domain, rest sourced from reference TRBV29-1 and TRBJ1-1, is SAVISQKPSRDICQRGTSLTIQCQVDSQVTMMFWYRQQPGQSLTLIATANQGSEATYESGFVIDKFPISRPNLTFSTLTVSNMSPEDSSIYLCSVVPTGGRHTEAFFGQGTRLTVV.

Only a few counts were recorded for this clone. The V gene is TRBV14, the J gene TRBJ2-7; tentatively, D is TRBD2 (6 bases). Germline assignment: CDR1 SGHDN and CDR2 FVKESK. Trimming took off 8 bases at V and 4 bases at J, with 18 bases between the two ends. This CDR3 region has 14 residues. The CDR3 sequence is CASGRSGDSYEQYF. The CDR3 DNA reads TGTGCCAGCGGCCGGTCGGGGGATTCGTACGAGCAGTACTTC.

The rearrangement uses TRBV4-3 and TRBJ1-1; 7 bases align to TRBD1. CDR1 and CDR2 from the germline V gene are LGHNA and YSLEER. The CDR3 consists of 15 residues. J was trimmed by 9 bases and V by 0 bases; bases with no gene match: 10. This CDR3 reads CASSQEATGLLKAFF. CDR3 bases: TGCGCCAGCAGCCAAGAGGCGACAGGGCTGCTCAAAGCTTTCTTT.

The chain uses TRBV30 and TRBJ1-3, with 8 bases matching TRBD1. Trimming removed 2 bases from V and 2 bases from J; junction bases left unmatched: 2. Germline lookup yields CDR1 GTSNPN and CDR2 SVGIG (reference sequence). This CDR3 has 14 residues. The CDR3 coding sequence is TGTGCCTGGAGTCGGACAGGGACTGGAAACACCATATATTTT. This codes for CAWSRTGTGNTIYF.

This sequence joins TRBV12-5 and TRBJ1-3, with TRBD1 identical over 10 bases. CDR1 is LGHNT and CDR2 is FRNRAP in the germline V gene. Unmatched junction bases numbered 5, after V lost 6 bases and J lost 6 bases. The CDR3 sequence is 14 residues long. CDR3 loop: CASGIGTGENTIYF. For the CDR3, the DNA is TGTGCTAGTGGCATCGGGACAGGGGAAAACACCATATATTTT.

This clone was seen only a few times. The chain uses TRBV11-3 and TRBJ2-2; D gene ambiguous. Trimming left V 4 bases short and J 7 bases short, with 10 bases between. The CDR3 is made up of 13 amino acids. From germline, CDR1 is SGHNT and CDR2 YENEEA. The CDR3 nucleotides are TGTGCCAGCAGCTCTAAAGTAGTCGGGGAGCTGTTTTTT. Its translation is CASSSKVVGELFF. The full variable domain, in which reference TRBV11-3 and TRBJ2-2 provide the parts outside the CDR3, is EAGVVQSPRYKIIEKKQPVAFWCNPISGHNTLYWYLQNLGQGPELLIRYENEEAVDDSQLPKDRFSAERLKGVDSTLKIQPAELGDSAVYLCASSSKVVGELFFGEGSRLTVL.

The J gene is TRBJ2-6, the V gene TRBV27; D is undetermined. Germline V gene sequence: CDR1 MNHEY, CDR2 SMNVEV (reference sequence). V was trimmed by 7 bases and J by 2 bases, leaving 6 bases between them. CDR3 length: 13 amino acids. The CDR3 DNA reads TGTGCCAGCACTAGACCTGGGGCCAACGTCCTGACTTTC. Translated: CASTRPGANVLTF.

This rearrangement joins TRBV9 to TRBJ1-5; D unclear. Trimming shortened V by 3 bases and J by 6 bases, and 16 bases separated the two germline ends. Germline CDR1 is SGDLS and CDR2 is YYNGEE. This CDR3 comprises 15 residues. CDR3 coding DNA: TGTGCCAGCAGCGCAGGCATCGAACGGGGTCAGCCCCAGCATTTT. It is translated as CASSAGIERGQPQHF.

This clone was counted a few times. The CDR3 DNA is TGTGCCAGTAGCCCGGGTTACACTGAAGCTTTCTTT. Encoded protein: CASSPGYTEAFF. J is TRBJ1-1 and V is TRBV19; D unresolved. Per the germline V gene, CDR1 is LNHDA and CDR2 is SQIVND (reference sequence). CDR3 length: 12 amino acids. V lost 6 bases and J 3 bases, leaving 8 bases between the germline ends.

The CDR3 region has the DNA TGTGCCATCCGGCGGGACAGGGGGGTGTTTGAAGCTTTCTTT. Translated: CAIRRDRGVFEAFF. This chain uses TRBV2 with TRBJ1-1; TRBD1 agrees at 11 bases. The CDR3 is 14 residues long. V gave up 10 bases and J gave up 7 bases; unmatched junction bases: 11. CDR1 SNHLY and CDR2 FYNNEI come from the germline V gene.

In its sample, this clone was seen once. The rearrangement links TRBV30 to TRBJ1-1; no definite D call. Trimming removed 1 base from V and 6 bases from J, with 15 bases in between. CDR3 length: 14 residues. CDR1 GTSNPN and CDR2 SVGIG come from the germline V gene (reference sequence). The CDR3 DNA is TGTGCCTGGAGTGCGGGGTTCAACGGGGCTGAAGCTTTCTTT. It encodes CAWSAGFNGAEAFF. Variable domain in full (rest from reference TRBV30 and TRBJ1-1): SQTIHQWPATLVQPVGSPLSLECTVEGTSNPNLYWYRQAAGRGLQLLFYSVGIGQISSEVPQNLSASRPQDRQFILSSKKLLLSDSGFYLCAWSAGFNGAEAFFGQGTRLTVV.

The chain couples TRBV6-2 or TRBV6-3 to TRBJ1-5, with D perhaps TRBD1 (5 bases). The CDR3 is 14 residues long. Germline V gene sequence: CDR1 MNHEY, CDR2 SVGEGT. The V gene lost 2 bases and the J gene lost 5 bases, with 10 bases spanning the gap. CDR3 sequence: CASSYGGTYQPQHF. The CDR3 nucleotides read TGTGCCAGCAGTTACGGGGGGACCTATCAGCCCCAGCATTTT.

The genes are TRBV5-1 and TRBJ1-5, with D perhaps TRBD1 (6 bases). The CDR3 extends over 15 amino acids. V was shortened by 2 bases and J by 1 base, with 10 bases between the two germline ends. The germline gives CDR1 SGHRS, CDR2 YFSETQ. CDR3: CASSLGGLSNQPQHF. Here the CDR3 DNA reads TGCGCCAGCAGCTTAGGGGGTTTGAGCAATCAGCCCCAGCATTTT.

This clone was seen only once. This rearrangement joins TRBV30 to TRBJ1-5, with D possibly TRBD1 on 6 matching bases. Germline CDR1 and CDR2: GTSNPN and SVGIG (reference sequence). Trimming cost V 2 bases and J 6 bases, with 14 bases left between them. The CDR3 runs to 14 residues. The CDR3 DNA reads as TGTGCCTGGAGTCAGGCAGGGGATAGTCAGCCCCAGCATTTT. It encodes CAWSQAGDSQPQHF.